In its sample, the clone carrying this TCR beta chain was seen many times. Antigen specificity is unknown. The CDR3 is made up of 15 amino acids. The junction had 9 bases not matched to a gene; V was cut back by 6 bases and J by 3 bases. Germline V lookup: CDR1 MNHEY, CDR2 SVGEGT. Combining iRepertoire HTBI primers with Arm-PCR of CDR3 regions, the authors built TCR beta libraries. As originally analysed: Gene usage covered 62 TRBV and 14 TRBJ segments. TCRdb passed the multiplex PCR reads through MiXCR, listing each CDR3 protein once. Here the V and J calls rest on TCRdb's processing, not on the authors' analysis. The sample carries 300,000 to 450,000 distinct CDR3 sequences, around a sixth recorded once. This record comes from a study of regulatory T cells in long-lasting Graves disease. Study conclusions and caveats: Relative to newly diagnosed Graves' patients, persistent ones had lower TCR diversity.

The sample's time point: newly diagnosed GD, antithyroid drugs for less than 3 months. Extracted RNA from PBMCs served as the source of the TCR library. The chain carries TRBV6-2 or TRBV6-3 and TRBJ2-7, with 9 bases lining up with TRBD2. Here the sequenced sample was peripheral blood mononuclear cells (PBMCs), taken at new diagnosis, from a patient treated with antithyroid drugs. The sequence derives from a female donor with Graves disease. The CDR3 region has the DNA TGTGCCAGCAGACAAGATAGCGGGAGAATCTACGAGCAGTACTTC. Translating it yields CASRQDSGRIYEQYF.